This T cell receptor (beta chain) emerged from a study of cytomegalovirus exposure and HLA in healthy donors. Study findings and constraints: The majority of CMV-associated TCR beta chains were reported as apparently HLA-restricted in a later analysis. Most subjects' HLA-A and HLA-B alleles were reportedly predicted from TCR beta sequences.

Points on this clone: Its antigen is not known.

60 Vbeta and 13 Jbeta primers were used in PCR. Profiled with immunoSEQ multiplex PCR; TCRdb holds only in-frame clones, not every one. This sample has under 200,000 clones, with roughly 68% found just once. The receptor comes from a woman in her twenties or thirties in good health and CMV-seronegative. Input material: PBMCs.

CDR3 sequence (DNA): TGTGCCAGCAGCTTAGCTGGCAGGGCCCATGAGCAGTTCTTC. Protein sequence: CASSLAGRAHEQFF. V usage is TRBV7-2 and J usage is TRBJ2-1, with D possibly being TRBD1 (5 bases). The germline V and J ends were trimmed by 0 bases and 8 bases, with 11 bases remaining between them. This CDR3 contains 14 residues. The V gene's germline CDR1 is SGHTA and CDR2 FQGNSA.